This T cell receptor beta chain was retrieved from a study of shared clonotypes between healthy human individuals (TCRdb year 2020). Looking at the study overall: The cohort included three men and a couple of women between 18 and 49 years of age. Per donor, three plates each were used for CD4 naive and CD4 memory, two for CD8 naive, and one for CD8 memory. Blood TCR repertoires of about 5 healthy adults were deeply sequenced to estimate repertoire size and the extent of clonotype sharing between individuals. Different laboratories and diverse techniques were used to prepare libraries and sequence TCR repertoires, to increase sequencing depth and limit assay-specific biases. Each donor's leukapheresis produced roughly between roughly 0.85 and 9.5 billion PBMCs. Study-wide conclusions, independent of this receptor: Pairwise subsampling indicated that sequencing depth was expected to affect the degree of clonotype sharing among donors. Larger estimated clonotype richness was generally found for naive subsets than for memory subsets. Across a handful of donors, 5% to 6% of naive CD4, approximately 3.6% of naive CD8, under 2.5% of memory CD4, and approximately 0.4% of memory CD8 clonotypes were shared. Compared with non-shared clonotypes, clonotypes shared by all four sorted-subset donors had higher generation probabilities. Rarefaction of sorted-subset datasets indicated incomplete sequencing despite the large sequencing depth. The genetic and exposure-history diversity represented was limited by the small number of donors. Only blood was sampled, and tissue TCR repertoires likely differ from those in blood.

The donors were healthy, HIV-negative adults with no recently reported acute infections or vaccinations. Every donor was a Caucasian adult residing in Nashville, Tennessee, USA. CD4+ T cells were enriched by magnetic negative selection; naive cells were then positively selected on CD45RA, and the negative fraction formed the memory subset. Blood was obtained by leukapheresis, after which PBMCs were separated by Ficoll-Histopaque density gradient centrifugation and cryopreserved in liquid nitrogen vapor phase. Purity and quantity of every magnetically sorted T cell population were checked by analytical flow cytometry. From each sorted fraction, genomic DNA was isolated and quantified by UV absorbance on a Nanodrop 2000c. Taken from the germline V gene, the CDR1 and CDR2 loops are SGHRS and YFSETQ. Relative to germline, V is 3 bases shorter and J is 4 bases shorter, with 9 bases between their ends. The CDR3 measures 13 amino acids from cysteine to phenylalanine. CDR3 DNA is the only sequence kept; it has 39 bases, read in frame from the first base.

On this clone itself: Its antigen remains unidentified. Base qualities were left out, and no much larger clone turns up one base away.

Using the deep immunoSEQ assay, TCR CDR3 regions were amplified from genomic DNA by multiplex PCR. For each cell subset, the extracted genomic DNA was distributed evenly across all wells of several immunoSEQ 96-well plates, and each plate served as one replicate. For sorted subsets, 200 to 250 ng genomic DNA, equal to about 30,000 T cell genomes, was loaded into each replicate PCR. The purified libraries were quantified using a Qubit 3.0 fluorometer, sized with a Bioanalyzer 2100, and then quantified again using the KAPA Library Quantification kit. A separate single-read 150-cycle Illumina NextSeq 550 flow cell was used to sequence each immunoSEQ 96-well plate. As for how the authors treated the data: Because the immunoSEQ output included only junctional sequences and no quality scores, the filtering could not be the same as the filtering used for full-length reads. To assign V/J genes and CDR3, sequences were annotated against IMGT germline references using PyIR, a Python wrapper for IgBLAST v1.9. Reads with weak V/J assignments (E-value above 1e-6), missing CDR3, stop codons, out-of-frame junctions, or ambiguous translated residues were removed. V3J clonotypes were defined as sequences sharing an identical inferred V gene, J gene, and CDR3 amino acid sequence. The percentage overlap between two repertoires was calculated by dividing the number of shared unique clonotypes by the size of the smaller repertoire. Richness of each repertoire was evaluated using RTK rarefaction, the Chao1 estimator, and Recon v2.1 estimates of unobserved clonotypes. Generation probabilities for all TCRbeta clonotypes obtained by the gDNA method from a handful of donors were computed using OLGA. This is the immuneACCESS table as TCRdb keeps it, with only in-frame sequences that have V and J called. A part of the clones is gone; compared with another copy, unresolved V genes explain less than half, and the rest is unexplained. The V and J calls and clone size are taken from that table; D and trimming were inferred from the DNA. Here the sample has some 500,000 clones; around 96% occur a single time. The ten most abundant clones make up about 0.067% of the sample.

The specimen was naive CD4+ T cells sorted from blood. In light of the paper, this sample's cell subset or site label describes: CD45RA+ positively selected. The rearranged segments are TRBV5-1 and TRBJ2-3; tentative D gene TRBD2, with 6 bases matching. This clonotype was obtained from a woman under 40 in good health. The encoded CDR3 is CASSSTRSDTQYF. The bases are TGCGCCAGCAGCTCGACTAGATCAGATACGCAGTATTTT.